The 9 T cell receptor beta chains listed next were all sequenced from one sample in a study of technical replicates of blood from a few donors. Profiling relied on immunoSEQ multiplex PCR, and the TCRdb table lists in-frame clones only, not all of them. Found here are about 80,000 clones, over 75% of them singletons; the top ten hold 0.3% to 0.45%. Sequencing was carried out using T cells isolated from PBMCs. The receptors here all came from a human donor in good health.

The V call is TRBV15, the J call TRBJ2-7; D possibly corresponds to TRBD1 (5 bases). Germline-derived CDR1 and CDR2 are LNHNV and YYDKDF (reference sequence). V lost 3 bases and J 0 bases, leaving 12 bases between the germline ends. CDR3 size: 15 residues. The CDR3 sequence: CATSREQVTSYEQYF. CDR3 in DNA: TGTGCCACCAGCAGGGAACAGGTTACCTCCTACGAGCAGTACTTC.

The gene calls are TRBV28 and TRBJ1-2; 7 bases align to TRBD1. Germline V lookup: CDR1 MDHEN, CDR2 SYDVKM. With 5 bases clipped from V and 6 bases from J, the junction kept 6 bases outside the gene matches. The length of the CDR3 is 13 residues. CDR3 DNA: TGTGCCAGCAGTACAGGGGCGATACATGGCTACACCTTC. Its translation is CASSTGAIHGYTF.

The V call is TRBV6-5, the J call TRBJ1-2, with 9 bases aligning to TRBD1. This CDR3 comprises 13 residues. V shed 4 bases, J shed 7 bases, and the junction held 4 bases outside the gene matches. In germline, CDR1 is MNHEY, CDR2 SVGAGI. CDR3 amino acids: CASSLGQGSGYTF. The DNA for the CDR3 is TGTGCCAGCAGTTTGGGACAGGGTAGTGGCTACACCTTC.

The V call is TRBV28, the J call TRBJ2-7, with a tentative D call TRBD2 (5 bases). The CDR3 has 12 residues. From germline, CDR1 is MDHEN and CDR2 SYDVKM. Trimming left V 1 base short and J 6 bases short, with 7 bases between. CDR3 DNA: TGTGCCAGCAGTTTATTTGGAGGCGAGCAGTACTTC. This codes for CASSLFGGEQYF.

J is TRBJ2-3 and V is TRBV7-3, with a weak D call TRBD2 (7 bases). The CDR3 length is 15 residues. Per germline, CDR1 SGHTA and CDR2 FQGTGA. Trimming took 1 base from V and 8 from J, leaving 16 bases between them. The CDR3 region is CASSLNTEGGATQYF. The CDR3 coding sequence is TGTGCCAGCAGCTTAAATACAGAGGGGGGGGCTACGCAGTATTTT.

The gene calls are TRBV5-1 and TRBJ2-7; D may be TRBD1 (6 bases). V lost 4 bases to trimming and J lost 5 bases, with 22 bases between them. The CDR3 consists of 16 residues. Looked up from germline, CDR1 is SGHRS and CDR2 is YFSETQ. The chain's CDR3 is CASSLGGQGIFDEQYF. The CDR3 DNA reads TGCGCCAGCAGCCTAGGTGGTCAGGGGATATTCGACGAGCAGTACTTC.

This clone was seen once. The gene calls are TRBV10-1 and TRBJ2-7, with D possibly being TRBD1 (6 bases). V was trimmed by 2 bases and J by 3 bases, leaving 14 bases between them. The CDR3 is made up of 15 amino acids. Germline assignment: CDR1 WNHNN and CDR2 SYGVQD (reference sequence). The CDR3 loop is CASSESRDKVYEQYF. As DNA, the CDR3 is TGCGCCAGCAGTGAGAGCAGGGACAAGGTCTACGAGCAGTACTTC.

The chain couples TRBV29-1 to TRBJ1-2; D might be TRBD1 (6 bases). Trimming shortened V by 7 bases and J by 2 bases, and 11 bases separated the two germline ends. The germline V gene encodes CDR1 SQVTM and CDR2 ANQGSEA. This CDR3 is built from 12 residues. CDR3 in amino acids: CSDETGNYGYTF. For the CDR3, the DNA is TGCAGCGACGAAACAGGGAACTATGGCTACACCTTC.

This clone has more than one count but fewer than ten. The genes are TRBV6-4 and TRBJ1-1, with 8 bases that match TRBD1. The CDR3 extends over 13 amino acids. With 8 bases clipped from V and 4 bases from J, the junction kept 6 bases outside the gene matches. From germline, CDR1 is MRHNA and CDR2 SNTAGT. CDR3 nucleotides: TGTGCCAGCCGGGACAGGAGGGGCACTGAAGCTTTCTTT. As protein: CASRDRRGTEAFF.